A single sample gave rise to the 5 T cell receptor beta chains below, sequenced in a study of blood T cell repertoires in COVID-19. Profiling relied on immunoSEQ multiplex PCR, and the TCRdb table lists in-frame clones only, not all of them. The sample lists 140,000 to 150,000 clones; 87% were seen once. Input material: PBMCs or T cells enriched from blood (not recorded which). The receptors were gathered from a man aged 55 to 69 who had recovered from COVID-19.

This CDR3 reads CAISESTRVNSPLHF. The CDR3 bases are TGTGCCATCAGTGAGTCGACCAGGGTTAATTCACCCCTCCACTTT. The gene calls are TRBV10-3 and TRBJ1-6, with D perhaps TRBD1 (5 bases). The CDR3 totals 15 residues. Trimming took 0 bases from V and 6 from J, leaving 9 bases between them. The germline gives CDR1 ENHRY, CDR2 SYGVKD.

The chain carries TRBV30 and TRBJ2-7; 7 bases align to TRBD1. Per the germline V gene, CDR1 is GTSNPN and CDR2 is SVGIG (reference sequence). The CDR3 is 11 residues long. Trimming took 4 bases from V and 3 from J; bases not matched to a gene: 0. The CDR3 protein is CAWNRGYEQYF. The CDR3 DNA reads TGTGCCTGGAACAGGGGCTACGAGCAGTACTTC.

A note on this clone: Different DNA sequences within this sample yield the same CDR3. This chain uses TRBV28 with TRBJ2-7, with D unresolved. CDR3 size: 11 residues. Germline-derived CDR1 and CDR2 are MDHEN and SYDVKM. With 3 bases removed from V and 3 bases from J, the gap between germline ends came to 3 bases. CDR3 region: CASSFYYEQYF. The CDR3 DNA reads TGTGCCAGCAGTTTTTACTACGAGCAGTACTTC.

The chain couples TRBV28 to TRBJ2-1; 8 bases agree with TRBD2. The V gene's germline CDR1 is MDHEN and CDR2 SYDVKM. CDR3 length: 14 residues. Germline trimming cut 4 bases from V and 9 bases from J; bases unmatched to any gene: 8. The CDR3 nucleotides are TGTGCCAGCAGTTCACCCGGGGGGGCCATTGAGCAGTTCTTC. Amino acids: CASSSPGGAIEQFF.

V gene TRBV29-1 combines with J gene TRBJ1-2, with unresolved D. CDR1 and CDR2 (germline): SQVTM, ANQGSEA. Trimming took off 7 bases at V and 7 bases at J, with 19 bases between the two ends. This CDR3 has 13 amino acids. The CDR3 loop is CSAISPGGGGYTF. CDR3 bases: TGCAGCGCCATATCCCCTGGTGGAGGTGGCTACACCTTC.